The TCR beta chain under discussion was sequenced for a study of T-cell memory formation after mild COVID-19. V was cut by 0 bases and J by 9 bases, with 3 bases left in between. This CDR3 is built from 11 residues. Each CDR3 protein is one row after TCRdb ran MiXCR on the 5' RACE reads. Of 300,000 to 350,000 distinct CDR3 sequences detected, under 15% appear once; the ten largest clones hold about 20%. This clonotype has only a few counts. The receptor's source is a young man who had mild COVID-19 (a few samples of this study predate the infection). Cell type and time point are not known. The sample taken for sequencing was PBMCs or a T cell subset sorted from them (not recorded which). The rearrangement uses TRBV12-3 or TRBV12-4 and TRBJ1-5; D is unresolved. CDR3 DNA: TGTGCCAGCAGTTTAGCCTTGCCCCAGCATTTT. Its translation is CASSLALPQHF.